A selection of T cell receptor beta chains follows, all from one sample in a study of T cell repertoires in cytomegalovirus infection. TCRdb called the reads again in MiXCR, with one record for every CDR3 protein. Found here are fewer than 85,000 distinct CDR3 sequences, about 4.2% of them singletons; the top ten hold about 22%. Sequenced: PBMCs. These receptors all stem from a human donor in good health (CMV status not recorded). Some clones in this sample may be carry-over from other donors' samples. Both conserved end residues are part of each CDR3. A D gene is named only where the DNA matches it firmly. A clone size is listed for some rows: how often the clone was seen (once, few, many), or a class if it is expanded.

>TRBJ2-6|.|many|TRBV10-3
CAISGAGANVLTF
TGTGCCATCAGTGGTGCTGGGGCCAACGTCCTGACTTTC
>TRBJ2-2|.|many|TRBV7-2
CASSSRTSQNTGELFF
TGTGCCAGCAGCTCCCGGACTTCCCAGAACACCGGGGAGCTGTTTTTT
>TRBJ2-1|.|many|TRBV20-1
CSATDPMGGRLLEQFF
TGCAGTGCTACGGACCCAATGGGGGGCAGACTTCTTGAGCAGTTCTTC
>TRBJ2-1|.|many|TRBV7-3
CASSPGGYNEQFF
TGTGCCAGCAGCCCAGGGGGGTACAATGAGCAGTTCTTC
>TRBJ1-6|.|many|TRBV7-2
CASSLAQQNNSPLHF
TGTGCCAGCAGCTTAGCCCAACAGAATAATTCACCCCTCCACTTT
>TRBJ2-5|.|many|TRBV7-2
CASSLAGATARTQYF
TGTGCCAGCAGCTTAGCGGGCGCGACGGCGCGGACCCAGTACTTC
>TRBJ1-6|.|many|TRBV7-2
CASSFSGNSPLHF
TGTGCCAGCAGCTTCTCGGGGAATTCACCCCTCCACTTT
>TRBJ2-7|.|many|TRBV7-2
CASTFGQGVVYEQYF
TGTGCCAGCACTTTTGGACAAGGGGTCGTCTACGAGCAGTACTTC
>TRBJ2-1|TRBD2|many|TRBV7-2
CASSLDSSGSINEQFF
TGTGCCAGCAGCTTAGATAGTAGCGGGAGTATAAATGAGCAGTTCTTC
>TRBJ2-7|.|many|TRBV7-2
CASSLAGLEQYF
TGTGCCAGCAGCTTGGCTGGGCTTGAGCAGTACTTC
>TRBJ2-2|.|few|TRBV7-2
CASSSRGGVGELFF
TGTGCCAGCAGCAGCAGGGGGGGAGTCGGGGAGCTGTTTTTT
>TRBJ2-3|.|many|TRBV20-1
CSASGTSTDTQYF
TGCAGTGCTAGTGGGACTAGCACAGATACGCAGTATTTT
>TRBJ2-5|.|many|TRBV20-1
CSARDMARLQETQYF
TGCAGTGCTAGAGATATGGCACGGCTACAAGAGACCCAGTACTTC
>TRBJ1-6|.|many|TRBV6-1
CASSRITGNNSPLHF
TGTGCCAGCAGTCGGATCACAGGCAATAATTCACCCCTCCACTTT
>TRBJ1-2|.|many|TRBV7-8
CASSLEVGGRYGYTF
TGTGCCAGCAGCTTAGAGGTCGGGGGTCGGTATGGCTACACCTTC
>TRBJ1-1|TRBD1|many|TRBV6-1
CASTRDRGWNTEAFF
TGTGCCAGCACCCGGGACAGGGGCTGGAACACTGAAGCTTTCTTT
>TRBJ2-2|.|many|TRBV6-2/TRBV6-3
CASSPLVAGELFF
TGTGCCAGCAGTCCTCTTGTGGCCGGGGAGCTGTTTTTT
>TRBJ2-4|.|.|TRBV2
CASSLDLNIQYF
TGTGCCAGCAGTTTAGATCTAAACATTCAGTACTTC
>TRBJ2-7|.|many|TRBV7-2
CASSKGGTARGEQYF
TGTGCCAGCAGCAAAGGGGGAACGGCGAGGGGCGAGCAGTACTTC
>TRBJ1-6|TRBD1|many|TRBV7-2
CASSTGTGSSPLHF
TGTGCCAGCAGCACCGGGACAGGGAGTTCACCCCTCCACTTT
>TRBJ1-5|.|many|TRBV14
CARSRWPQHF
TGTGCCAGATCCCGGTGGCCCCAGCATTTT
>TRBJ2-5|TRBD1|many|TRBV7-9
CASSPRGTGGPQETQYF
TGTGCCAGCAGCCCGCGGGGGACAGGGGGCCCACAAGAGACCCAGTACTTC
>TRBJ2-6|.|many|TRBV7-8
CASSLSASASGANVLTF
TGTGCCAGCAGCTTATCTGCTAGCGCGTCTGGGGCCAACGTCCTGACTTTC
>TRBJ2-1|TRBD2|many|TRBV7-2
CASSPGLAGYNEQFF
TGTGCCAGCAGCCCCGGACTAGCGGGATACAATGAGCAGTTCTTC
>TRBJ1-6|TRBD1|many|TRBV2
CASSWTGDNSPLHF
TGTGCCAGCAGCTGGACAGGGGATAATTCACCCCTCCACTTT
>TRBJ2-1|TRBD2|many|TRBV7-2
CASSLRLAGNNEQFF
TGTGCCAGCAGCCTACGACTAGCGGGGAACAATGAGCAGTTCTTC
>TRBJ2-2|TRBD2|many|TRBV4-1
CASSHGGTSGTGELFF
TGCGCCAGCAGCCATGGAGGGACTAGCGGCACCGGGGAGCTGTTTTTT
>TRBJ1-5|TRBD1|many|TRBV27
CASRRTGGNYNQPQHF
TGTGCCAGCAGGCGCACAGGGGGAAATTATAATCAGCCCCAGCATTTT
>TRBJ2-3|TRBD2|many|TRBV20-1
CSASALAGFTDTQYF
TGCAGTGCTAGCGCGCTAGCGGGGTTCACAGATACGCAGTATTTT
>TRBJ2-1|.|.|TRBV27
CASSWEYSLNEQFF
TGTGCCAGCAGTTGGGAGTATTCTCTCAATGAGCAGTTCTTC
>TRBJ2-3|TRBD2|many|TRBV20-1
CSARDLGGGSTDTQYF
TGCAGTGCTAGAGATCTTGGCGGGGGTAGCACAGATACGCAGTATTTT
>TRBJ2-7|TRBD1|many|TRBV6-6
CASRVPGQTAEQYF
TGTGCCAGCAGGGTCCCGGGACAGACCGCCGAGCAGTACTTC
>TRBJ1-6|.|many|TRBV20-1
CSAINRLGSGGPLHF
TGCAGTGCTATTAACAGACTCGGGTCCGGTGGACCCCTCCACTTT
>TRBJ1-1|.|many|TRBV7-2
CASSLMNPVSEAFF
TGTGCCAGCAGCTTAATGAACCCAGTATCTGAAGCTTTCTTT
>TRBJ2-7|.|many|TRBV7-8
CASSLGGSPYEQYF
TGTGCCAGCAGCTTAGGAGGATCGCCCTACGAGCAGTACTTC
>TRBJ1-2|TRBD1|many|TRBV28
CATLRGTAANYGYTF
TGTGCCACCCTGCGTGGGACAGCAGCTAACTATGGCTACACCTTC
>TRBJ1-2|.|many|TRBV7-2
CASSGRYSGDYGYTF
TGTGCCAGCAGCGGTCGCTATTCGGGCGACTATGGCTACACCTTC
>TRBJ2-5|TRBD2|many|TRBV12-3/TRBV12-4
CASSRGGGRQETQYF
TGTGCCAGCAGCCGCGGGGGAGGGAGGCAAGAGACCCAGTACTTC
>TRBJ1-1|.|many|TRBV12-5
CASGLVLSTEAFF
TGTGCTAGTGGTTTGGTACTGTCCACTGAAGCTTTCTTT
>TRBJ2-1|.|many|TRBV29-1
CSVENGVSDNEQFF
TGCAGCGTTGAAAACGGAGTCAGCGACAATGAGCAGTTCTTC
>TRBJ2-1|TRBD2|many|TRBV24-1
CATSVAGSNYNEQFF
TGTGCCACCAGTGTAGCGGGAAGCAACTACAATGAGCAGTTCTTC
>TRBJ1-2|TRBD1|many|TRBV7-2
CASSLARRGLNYGYTF
TGTGCCAGCAGCTTAGCCCGTAGGGGGCTTAACTATGGCTACACCTTC
>TRBJ2-3|.|many|TRBV2
CASSESGQRTDTQYF
TGTGCCAGCAGTGAATCAGGGCAGCGCACAGATACGCAGTATTTT
>TRBJ2-1|.|many|TRBV7-2
CASSLDLWRNEQFF
TGTGCCAGCAGCTTAGATCTCTGGAGGAATGAGCAGTTCTTC
>TRBJ2-3|TRBD1|many|TRBV7-2
CASSFPGQGDTQYF
TGTGCCAGCAGCTTTCCGGGACAGGGTGATACGCAGTATTTT
>TRBJ2-7|.|many|TRBV7-2
CASSSDRTGYEQYF
TGTGCCAGCAGTTCAGACCGGACGGGTTACGAGCAGTACTTC
>TRBJ2-1|TRBD2|many|TRBV6-5
CATKSLGTSGRLGKNEQFF
TGTGCCACCAAATCGCTCGGGACTAGCGGGAGGCTCGGAAAAAATGAGCAGTTCTTC
>TRBJ1-1|.|many|TRBV7-6
CASSLSTGNTEAFF
TGTGCCAGCAGCTTAAGTACAGGGAACACTGAAGCTTTCTTT
>TRBJ2-6|TRBD2|many|TRBV6-6
CASSRTTSGVPSGANVLTF
TGTGCCAGCAGTCGGACCACTAGCGGGGTTCCCTCTGGGGCCAACGTCCTGACTTTC
>TRBJ2-3|TRBD1|few|TRBV7-2
CASSLRQGAQYF
TGTGCCAGCAGCCTCCGACAGGGGGCGCAGTATTTT
>TRBJ2-5|.|many|TRBV3-1
CASSQEAGPQYF
TGTGCCAGCAGCCAAGAGGCCGGTCCCCAGTACTTC
>TRBJ2-3|.|many|TRBV7-9
CASSPKGSSIADTQYF
TGTGCCAGCAGCCCCAAAGGTTCTTCCATCGCAGATACGCAGTATTTT
>TRBJ2-1|.|many|TRBV7-2
CASSLVRGGEQFF
TGTGCCAGCAGCTTAGTTAGGGGCGGTGAGCAGTTCTTC
>TRBJ2-3|.|.|TRBV20-1
CSARDPLRGADTDTQYF
TGCAGTGCTAGAGACCCACTGAGGGGAGCCGACACAGATACGCAGTATTTT
>TRBJ1-5|.|many|TRBV28
CASNLPGQPQHF
TGTGCCAGCAACTTACCGGGACAGCCCCAGCATTTT
>TRBJ2-1|TRBD2|many|TRBV6-2/TRBV6-3
CASSQGLAVEQFF
TGTGCCAGCAGCCAGGGACTAGCAGTCGAGCAGTTCTTC
>TRBJ1-1|.|.|TRBV20-1
CSASPQGNTEAFF
TGCAGTGCTAGTCCACAGGGGAACACTGAAGCTTTCTTT